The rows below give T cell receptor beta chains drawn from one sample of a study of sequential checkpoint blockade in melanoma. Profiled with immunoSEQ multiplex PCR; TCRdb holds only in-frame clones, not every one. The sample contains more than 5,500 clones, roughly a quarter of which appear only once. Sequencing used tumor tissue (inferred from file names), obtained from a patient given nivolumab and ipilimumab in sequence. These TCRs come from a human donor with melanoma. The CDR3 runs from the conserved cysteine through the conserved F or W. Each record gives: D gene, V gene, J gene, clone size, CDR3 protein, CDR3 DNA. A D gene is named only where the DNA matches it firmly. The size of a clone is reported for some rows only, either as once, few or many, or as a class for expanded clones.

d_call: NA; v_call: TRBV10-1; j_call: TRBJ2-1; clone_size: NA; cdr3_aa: CASSEKGEQFF; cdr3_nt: TGCGCCAGCAGTGAGAAGGGGGAGCAGTTCTTC
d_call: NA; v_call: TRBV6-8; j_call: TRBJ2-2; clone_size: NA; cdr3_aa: CASSERWIKELFF; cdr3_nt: TGTGCCAGCAGTGAGAGGTGGATAAAGGAGCTGTTTTTT
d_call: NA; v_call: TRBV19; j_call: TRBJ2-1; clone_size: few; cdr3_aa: CASSIATYRDQSSYNEQFF; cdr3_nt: TGTGCCAGTAGTATAGCAACCTACAGGGACCAAAGCTCCTACAATGAGCAGTTCTTC
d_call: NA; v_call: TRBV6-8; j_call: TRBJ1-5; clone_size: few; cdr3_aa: CASSDAGPRADQPQHF; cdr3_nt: TGTGCCAGCAGTGACGCGGGGCCGAGGGCGGATCAGCCCCAGCATTTT
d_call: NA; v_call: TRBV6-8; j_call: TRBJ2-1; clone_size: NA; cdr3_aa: CASSVPLGRYNEQFF; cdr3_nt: TGTGCCAGCAGTGTTCCCTTGGGGAGGTACAATGAGCAGTTCTTC
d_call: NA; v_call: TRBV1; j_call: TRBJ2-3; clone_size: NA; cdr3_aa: CASSQRAGRVFTDTQYF; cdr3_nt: TGCGCCAGCAGCCAAAGGGCCGGGAGGGTCTTCACAGATACGCAGTATTTT
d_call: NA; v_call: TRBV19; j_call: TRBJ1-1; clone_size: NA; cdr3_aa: CASSIGGRGTGEAFF; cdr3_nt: TGTGCCAGTAGTATTGGAGGCAGAGGAACAGGTGAAGCTTTCTTT
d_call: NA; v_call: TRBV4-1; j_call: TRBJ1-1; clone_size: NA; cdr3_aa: CASSQDRGGAFF; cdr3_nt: TGCGCCAGCAGCCAAGATCGCGGGGGCGCTTTCTTT
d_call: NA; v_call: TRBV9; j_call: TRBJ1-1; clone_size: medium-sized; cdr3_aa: CASSPREGSTEAFF; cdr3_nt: TGTGCCAGCAGCCCAAGGGAGGGTTCCACTGAAGCTTTCTTT
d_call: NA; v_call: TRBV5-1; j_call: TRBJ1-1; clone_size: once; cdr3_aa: CASSLNPIGRNTEAFF; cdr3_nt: TGCGCCAGCAGCTTGAATCCCATCGGGAGGAACACTGAAGCTTTCTTT
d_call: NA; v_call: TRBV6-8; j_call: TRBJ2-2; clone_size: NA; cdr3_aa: CASSYLGVNTGELFF; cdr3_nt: TGTGCCAGCAGTTATTTGGGAGTAAACACCGGGGAGCTGTTTTTT
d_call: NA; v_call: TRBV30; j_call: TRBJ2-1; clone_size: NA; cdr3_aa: CAWSPGNEQFF; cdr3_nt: TGTGCCTGGAGTCCGGGAAATGAGCAGTTCTTC
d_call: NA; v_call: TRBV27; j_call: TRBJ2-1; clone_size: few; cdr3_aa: CASSLSGPTPQNEQFF; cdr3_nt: TGTGCCAGCAGTTTATCAGGACCCACGCCACAAAATGAGCAGTTCTTC
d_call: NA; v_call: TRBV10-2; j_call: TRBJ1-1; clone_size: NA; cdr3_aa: CASSGGSLGTEAFF; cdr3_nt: TGCGCCAGCAGTGGGGGTTCCCTCGGCACTGAAGCTTTCTTT
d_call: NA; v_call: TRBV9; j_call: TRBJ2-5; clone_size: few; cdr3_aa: CASSVGAGLETQYF; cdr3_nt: TGTGCCAGCAGCGTAGGGGCAGGGCTGGAGACCCAGTACTTC
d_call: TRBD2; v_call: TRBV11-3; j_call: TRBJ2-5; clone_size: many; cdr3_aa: CASRVAGESETQYF; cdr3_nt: TGTGCCAGCAGAGTAGCGGGAGAGAGCGAGACCCAGTACTTC
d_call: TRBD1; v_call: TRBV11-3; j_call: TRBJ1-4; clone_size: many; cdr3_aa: CASSPDRVLANEKLFF; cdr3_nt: TGTGCCAGCAGCCCCGACAGGGTTCTCGCTAATGAAAAACTGTTTTTT
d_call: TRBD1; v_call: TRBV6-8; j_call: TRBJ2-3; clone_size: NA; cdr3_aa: CASRPGQGRGDTQYF; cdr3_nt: TGTGCCAGCAGACCCGGACAGGGGAGGGGGGATACGCAGTATTTT
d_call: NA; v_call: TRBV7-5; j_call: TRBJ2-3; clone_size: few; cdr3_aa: CASSVLAGGPYDTQYF; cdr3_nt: TGTGCCAGCAGCGTACTAGCGGGAGGGCCATATGATACGCAGTATTTT
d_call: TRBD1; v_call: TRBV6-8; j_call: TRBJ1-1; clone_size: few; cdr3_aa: CASSQGDTEAFF; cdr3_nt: TGTGCCAGCAGTCAGGGGGACACTGAAGCTTTCTTT
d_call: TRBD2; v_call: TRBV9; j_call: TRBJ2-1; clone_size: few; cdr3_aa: CASTEGLADLNEQFF; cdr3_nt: TGTGCCAGCACCGAAGGACTAGCGGACCTCAATGAGCAGTTCTTC
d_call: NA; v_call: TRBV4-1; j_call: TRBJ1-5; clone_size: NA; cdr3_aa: CASSQDFAGRGQPQHF; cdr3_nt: TGCGCCAGCAGCCAAGATTTTGCAGGTAGGGGGCAGCCCCAGCATTTT
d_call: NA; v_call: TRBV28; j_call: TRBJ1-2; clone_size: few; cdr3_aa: CASSWGVGAYTF; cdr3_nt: TGTGCCAGCAGTTGGGGGGTAGGGGCTTACACCTTC
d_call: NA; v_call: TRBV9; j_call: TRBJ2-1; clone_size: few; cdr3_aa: CASVTGFSYNEQFF; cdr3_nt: TGTGCCAGTGTTACGGGTTTCTCCTACAATGAGCAGTTCTTC
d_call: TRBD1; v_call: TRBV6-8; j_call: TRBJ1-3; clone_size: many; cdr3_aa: CASSYRGRSGNTIYF; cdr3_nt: TGTGCCAGCAGCTACAGGGGTAGATCTGGAAACACCATATATTTT
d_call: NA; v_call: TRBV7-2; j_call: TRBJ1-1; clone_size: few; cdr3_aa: CASSLGQNTEAFF; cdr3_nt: TGTGCCAGCAGCTTAGGACAGAACACTGAAGCTTTCTTT
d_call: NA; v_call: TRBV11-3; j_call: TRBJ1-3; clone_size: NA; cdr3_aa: CASTRPPRVEGNTIYF; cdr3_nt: TGTGCCAGCACTCGACCGCCGCGGGTGGAAGGAAACACCATATATTTT
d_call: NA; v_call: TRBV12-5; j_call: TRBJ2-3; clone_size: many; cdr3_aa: CASTPGQGTDTQYF; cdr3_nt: TGTGCCAGCACTCCAGGTCAAGGCACAGATACGCAGTATTTT
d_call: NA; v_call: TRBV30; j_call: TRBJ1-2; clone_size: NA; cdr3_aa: CAWSPGYGYTF; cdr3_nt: TGTGCCTGGAGTCCGGGCTATGGCTACACCTTC
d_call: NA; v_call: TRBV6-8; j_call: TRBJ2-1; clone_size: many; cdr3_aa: CASSVLAYNEQFF; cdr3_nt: TGTGCCAGCAGCGTTTTGGCCTACAATGAGCAGTTCTTC
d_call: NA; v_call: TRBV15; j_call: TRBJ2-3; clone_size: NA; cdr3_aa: CATSSELGNTDTQYF; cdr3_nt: TGTGCCACCAGCAGCGAATTAGGGAACACAGATACGCAGTATTTT
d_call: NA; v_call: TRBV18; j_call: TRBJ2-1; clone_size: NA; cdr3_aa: CASSPLEPTESKGPCQFF; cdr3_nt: TGTGCCAGCTCACCATTGGAGCCGACAGAGTCTAAGGGACCCTGTCAATTCTTC
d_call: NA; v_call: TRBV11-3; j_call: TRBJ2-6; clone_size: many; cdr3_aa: CASSPGSGGANVLTF; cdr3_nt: TGTGCCAGCAGCCCCGGGAGTGGTGGGGCCAACGTCCTGACTTTC
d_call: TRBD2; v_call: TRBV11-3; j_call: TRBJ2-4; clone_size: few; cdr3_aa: CASSTGGEVRNIQYF; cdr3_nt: TGTGCCAGCAGTACCGGGGGGGAAGTAAGAAACATTCAGTACTTC
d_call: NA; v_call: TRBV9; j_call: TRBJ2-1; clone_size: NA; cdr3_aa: CASSVGRGNEQFF; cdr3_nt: TGTGCCAGCAGCGTAGGGAGGGGCAATGAGCAGTTCTTC
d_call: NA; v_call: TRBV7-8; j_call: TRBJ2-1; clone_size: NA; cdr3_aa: CASSFLMINEQFF; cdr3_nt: TGTGCCAGCAGCTTCCTCATGATCAATGAGCAGTTCTTC
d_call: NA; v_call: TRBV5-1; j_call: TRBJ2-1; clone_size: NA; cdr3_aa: CASSKGGGLEVHEQFF; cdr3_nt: TGCGCCAGCTCCAAAGGAGGGGGGCTCGAGGTCCATGAGCAGTTCTTC
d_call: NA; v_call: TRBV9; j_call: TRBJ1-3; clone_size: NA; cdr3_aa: CASSPGGGNTIYF; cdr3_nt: TGTGCCAGCAGCCCGGGCGGTGGAAACACCATATATTTT
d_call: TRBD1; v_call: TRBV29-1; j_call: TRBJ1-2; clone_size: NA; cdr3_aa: CSVEKQGASSEGYTF; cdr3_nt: TGCAGCGTTGAAAAACAGGGGGCGAGTTCGGAGGGCTACACCTTC
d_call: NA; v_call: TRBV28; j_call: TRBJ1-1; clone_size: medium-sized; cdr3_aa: CASSFGGGMNTEAFF; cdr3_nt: TGTGCCAGCAGTTTCGGTGGAGGAATGAACACTGAAGCTTTCTTT
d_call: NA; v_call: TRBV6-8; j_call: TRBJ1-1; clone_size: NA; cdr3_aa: CASRAGVQAEAFF; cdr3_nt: TGTGCCAGCAGGGCAGGGGTCCAGGCTGAAGCTTTCTTT
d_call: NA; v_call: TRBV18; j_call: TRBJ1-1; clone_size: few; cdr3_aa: CASSGGHEWNTEAFF; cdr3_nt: TGTGCCAGCTCCGGAGGGCATGAATGGAACACTGAAGCTTTCTTT
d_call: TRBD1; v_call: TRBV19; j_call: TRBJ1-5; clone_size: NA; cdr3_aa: CASSIEARGQPQHF; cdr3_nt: TGTGCCAGTAGTATAGAGGCCAGGGGGCAGCCCCAGCATTTT
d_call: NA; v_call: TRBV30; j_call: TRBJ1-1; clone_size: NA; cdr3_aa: CAWSTGPGTEAFF; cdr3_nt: TGTGCCTGGAGTACGGGCCCTGGGACTGAAGCTTTCTTT
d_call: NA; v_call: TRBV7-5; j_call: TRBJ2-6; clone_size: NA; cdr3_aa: CASSLSGFGGANVLTF; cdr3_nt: TGTGCCAGCAGCTTGTCAGGGTTCGGCGGGGCCAACGTCCTGACTTTC
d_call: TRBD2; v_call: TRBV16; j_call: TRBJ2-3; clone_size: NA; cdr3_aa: CASSPYPDGGSTDTQYF; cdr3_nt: TGTGCCAGCAGCCCATACCCGGACGGGGGGTCCACAGATACGCAGTATTTT
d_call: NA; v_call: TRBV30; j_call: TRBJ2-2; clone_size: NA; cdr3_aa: CAWTSRGRTGELFF; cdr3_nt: TGTGCCTGGACCTCGAGGGGGAGAACCGGGGAGCTGTTTTTT
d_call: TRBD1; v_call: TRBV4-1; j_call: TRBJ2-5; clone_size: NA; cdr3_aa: CASSPGARQGPETQYF; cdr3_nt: TGCGCCAGCAGCCCCGGGGCGAGACAGGGTCCCGAGACCCAGTACTTC
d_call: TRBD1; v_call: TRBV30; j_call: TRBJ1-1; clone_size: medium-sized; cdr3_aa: CAWSRGTTEAFF; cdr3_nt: TGTGCCTGGAGCAGGGGGACCACTGAAGCTTTCTTT
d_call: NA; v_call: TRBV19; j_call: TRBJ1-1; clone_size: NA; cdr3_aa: CASGAGTREAFF; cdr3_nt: TGTGCCAGCGGTGCCGGGACCCGTGAAGCTTTCTTT
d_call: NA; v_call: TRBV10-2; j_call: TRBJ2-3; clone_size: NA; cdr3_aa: CASSRLEDTQYF; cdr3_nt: TGCGCCAGCAGTAGACTAGAAGATACGCAGTATTTT
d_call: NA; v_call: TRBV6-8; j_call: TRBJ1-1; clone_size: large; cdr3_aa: CASSRRGTEAFF; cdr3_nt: TGTGCCAGCAGCCGTAGGGGGACTGAAGCTTTCTTT
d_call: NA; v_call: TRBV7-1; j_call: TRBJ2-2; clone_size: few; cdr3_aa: CASSSDRAGELFF; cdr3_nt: TGTGCCAGCAGCTCGGACCGGGCCGGGGAGCTGTTTTTT
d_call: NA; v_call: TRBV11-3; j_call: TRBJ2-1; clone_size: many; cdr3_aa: CASSPPLATNEQFF; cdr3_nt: TGTGCCAGCAGCCCGCCACTAGCTACAAATGAGCAGTTCTTC
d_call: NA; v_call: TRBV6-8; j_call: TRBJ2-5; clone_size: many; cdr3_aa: CASSPPRGQETQYF; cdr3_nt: TGTGCCAGCAGTCCCCCGCGAGGCCAAGAGACCCAGTACTTC